Below, 32 T cell receptor beta chains from the same sample are listed, as sequenced in a study of blood T cell repertoires in COVID-19. Method: immunoSEQ multiplex PCR; TCRdb's copy keeps in-frame clones and lacks some. The sample lists 150,000 to 170,000 clones, roughly 80% occurring once. Sequencing was done on a sample of PBMCs or T cells enriched from blood (not recorded which). The receptor source for this set is a middle-aged man who had recovered from COVID-19.

This clone was detected only a few times. The V gene is TRBV7-6, the J gene TRBJ2-1; D might be TRBD2 (6 bases). The CDR3 consists of 17 residues. Germline-derived CDR1 and CDR2 are SGHVS and FNYEAQ. V was shortened by 0 bases and J by 1 base, with 13 bases between the two germline ends. DNA for the CDR3: TGTGCCAGCAGCTTAGCCGCCGGGACTCGTTCCTACAATGAGCAGTTCTTC. Translated, it gives CASSLAAGTRSYNEQFF.

CDR3 region: CASSLTGDRAQPQHF. The CDR3 DNA reads as TGTGCCAGTAGTCTAACCGGGGACAGGGCCCAGCCCCAGCATTTT. V gene TRBV19 combines with J gene TRBJ1-5; TRBD1 matches at 9 bases. The V segment lost 5 bases and the J segment 7 bases; nucleotides outside the gene matches: 9. The CDR3 sequence is 15 residues long. The V gene's germline CDR1 is LNHDA and CDR2 SQIVND (reference sequence).

This chain uses TRBV19 with TRBJ1-1; 8 nucleotides align to TRBD1. The CDR3 is made up of 16 amino acids. CDR1 and CDR2 (germline): LNHDA, SQIVND (reference sequence). Trimming at V came to 9 bases and at J to 1 base, leaving 13 bases not matched to a gene. In DNA, the CDR3 is TGTGCCAGCCAAATCAGGGCCGGACAGGGGAACACTGAAGCTTTCTTT. This sequence encodes CASQIRAGQGNTEAFF.

V is TRBV19 and J is TRBJ1-4, with a tentative D call TRBD1 (6 bases). CDR1 is LNHDA, CDR2 SQIVND, per germline (reference sequence). V lost 3 bases and J lost 7, with 15 bases in between. This CDR3 has 15 amino acids. CDR3 DNA: TGTGCCAGTAGTATCGGCGGGGGGCGCGGTGAAAAACTGTTTTTT. Translating it yields CASSIGGGRGEKLFF.

The chain combines TRBV4-2 with TRBJ2-1, with 9 bases fitting TRBD1. The CDR3 totals 15 residues. The germline V gene encodes CDR1 LGHNA and CDR2 YNFKEQ. J gave up 9 bases and V 1 base, and 7 bases lay outside the gene matches. CDR3 region: CASSQGGQGVGEQFF. The CDR3, as DNA: TGTGCCAGCAGCCAAGGGGGACAGGGCGTAGGTGAGCAGTTCTTC.

The CDR3 region is CASSPGQGLNQPQHF. The CDR3 DNA sequence: TGCGCCAGCAGCCCCGGACAGGGGCTGAATCAGCCCCAGCATTTT. V is TRBV4-1 and J is TRBJ1-5, with TRBD1 identical over 9 bases. In germline, CDR1 is MGHRA, CDR2 YSYEKL. The CDR3 extends over 15 amino acids. V trimming: 4 bases; J trimming: 4 bases; junction bases outside the gene matches: 5.

This clone occurred a few times. The V and J genes are TRBV19 and TRBJ1-5; the match to TRBD1 covers 7 bases. V lost 0 bases to trimming and J lost 2 bases; unmatched junction nucleotides: 19. The CDR3 runs 21 residues. CDR1 and CDR2 from the germline V gene are LNHDA and SQIVND (reference sequence). The CDR3 DNA reads as TGTGCCAGTAGTATAGATTTTTCGTCGGGCAGGGGGAACGGCGGCAATCAGCCCCAGCATTTT. The encoded protein is CASSIDFSSGRGNGGNQPQHF. Full variable domain (outside the CDR3, taken from reference TRBV19 and TRBJ1-5): DGGITQSPKYLFRKEGQNVTLSCEQNLNHDAMYWYRQDPGQGLRLIYYSQIVNDFQKGDIAEGYSVSREKKESFPLTVTSAQKNPTAFYLCASSIDFSSGRGNGGNQPQHFGDGTRLSIL.

The chain couples TRBV14 to TRBJ1-1; possible D gene TRBD1, 6 bases. CDR1 SGHDN and CDR2 FVKESK come from the germline V gene. V lost 6 bases, J lost 4 bases, and 15 bases lay in between. The CDR3 totals 14 residues. CDR3 sequence (DNA): TGTGCCAGCAGGCTCACAGGGCAGAGCACTGAAGCTTTCTTT. Translating it yields CASRLTGQSTEAFF.

Comments on this clone: The same CDR3 can be traced to other DNA sequences in this sample. J is TRBJ2-5 and V is TRBV5-6; D unresolved. Germline V gives CDR1 SGHDT, CDR2 YYEEEE. Trimming took 3 bases from V and 0 from J, leaving 6 bases between them. The CDR3 runs 13 residues. The CDR3 protein is CASSSQNQETQYF. Written as DNA, the CDR3 is TGTGCCAGCAGCTCCCAGAACCAAGAGACCCAGTACTTC. Full variable domain (rest looked up from reference TRBV5-6 and TRBJ2-5): DAGVTQSPTHLIKTRGQQVTLRCSPKSGHDTVSWYQQALGQGPQFIFQYYEEEERQRGNFPDRFSGHQFPNYSSELNVNALLLGDSALYLCASSSQNQETQYFGPGTRLLVL.

With regard to this clone: At one of its ends the junction is not consistent with the germline gene, which may arise from a read error. This chain's CDR3 is CASSTRGVTSF. CDR3 nucleotides: TGTGCCAGCAGTACAAGGGGTGTCACTTCCTTC. The chain carries TRBV27 and TRBJ1-2; a possible D gene is TRBD1 (5 bases). Germline-derived CDR1 and CDR2 are MNHEY and SMNVEV (reference sequence). The CDR3 has 11 amino acids.

The rearrangement uses TRBV12-3 or TRBV12-4 and TRBJ2-2; no firm D call. This CDR3 has 12 residues. V dropped 6 bases and J dropped 8 bases, with 10 bases sitting between them. Written as DNA, the CDR3 is TGTGCCAGCAGGCCCGGTTGGGGGGAGCTGTTTTTT. Protein product: CASRPGWGELFF.

The rearrangement joins TRBV5-1 to TRBJ1-1, with no clear D. The CDR3 is 16 residues long. V lost 0 bases and J 1 base, leaving 13 bases between the germline ends. The germline CDR1 and CDR2 sequences are SGHRS and YFSETQ. The DNA of the CDR3 is TGCGCCAGCAGCTTGGGTGTAGTTTCCACGAACACTGAAGCTTTCTTT. It translates to CASSLGVVSTNTEAFF.

Note on this clone: The sample carries other DNA sequences with the same CDR3. The V gene is TRBV7-2, the J gene TRBJ1-3; D unresolved. The CDR3 contains 14 residues. V lost 5 bases, J lost 5 bases, and 13 bases lay in between. CDR1 SGHTA and CDR2 FQGNSA come from the germline V gene. Here the CDR3 DNA reads TGTGCCAGCAGCCCTGGTGGAGAGAGAAACACCATATATTTT. It specifies CASSPGGERNTIYF.

This chain uses TRBV25-1 with TRBJ1-6; perhaps TRBD1 as D (6 bases). Per germline, CDR1 MGHDK and CDR2 SYGVNS. The V and J ends lost 8 bases and 2 bases respectively, with 10 bases between them. The CDR3 is 14 amino acids. CDR3 sequence: CASGWTAYNSPLHF. In nucleotides, the CDR3 is TGTGCCAGCGGGTGGACAGCCTATAATTCACCCCTCCACTTT.

The rearrangement uses TRBV7-9 and TRBJ1-2, with D possibly matching TRBD1 (5 bases). Germline V gene data show CDR1 as SEHNR and CDR2 as FQNEAQ (reference sequence). The V gene lost 4 bases and the J gene lost 4 bases, with 16 bases spanning the gap. CDR3 length equals 15 residues. CDR3 bases: TGTGCCAGCAGCTCCGACCCGCAGGGTGGCTATGGCTACACCTTC. Its protein product is CASSSDPQGGYGYTF.

The chain joins TRBV27 to TRBJ1-3; D uncertain. The CDR3 is 15 amino acids. The germline V gene has CDR1 MNHEY and CDR2 SMNVEV (reference sequence). Trimming removed 3 bases at V and 0 bases at J, with 9 bases between. CDR3 region: CASSFYPGSGNTIYF. The CDR3, as DNA: TGTGCCAGCAGTTTTTACCCGGGCTCTGGAAACACCATATATTTT.

The CDR3 DNA sequence: TGTGCCAGTGGCGACCGGGACAGGAGGCCAGAAGCTTTCTTT. Its protein is CASGDRDRRPEAFF. This chain links TRBV19 with TRBJ1-1; 8 bases are a match to TRBD1. This CDR3 region has 14 residues. With V trimmed by 8 bases and J by 8 bases, 13 bases remained unmatched. Germline values: CDR1 LNHDA, CDR2 SQIVND (reference sequence).

This clone has more than one count but fewer than ten. The chain is built from TRBV7-8 and TRBJ1-5; 7 bases are shared with TRBD1. The CDR3 runs to 17 residues. Germline V lookup: CDR1 SGHVS, CDR2 FQNEAQ. V lost 5 bases, J lost 2 bases, and 12 bases stayed unmatched. The CDR3 here is CASSPSPYDRGNQPQHF. The CDR3 DNA sequence: TGTGCCAGCAGCCCCTCCCCCTACGACAGGGGCAATCAGCCCCAGCATTTT.

The rearrangement uses TRBV9 and TRBJ2-4; a possible D gene is TRBD1 (5 bases). Germline V gene sequence: CDR1 SGDLS, CDR2 YYNGEE. V was shortened by 3 bases and J by 1 base, with 11 bases between the two germline ends. This CDR3 is 15 amino acids long. CDR3 loop: CASSAGHGAKNIQYF. The CDR3 coding sequence is TGTGCCAGCAGCGCAGGACACGGCGCCAAAAACATTCAGTACTTC. Full variable domain (missing parts from reference TRBV9 and TRBJ2-4): DSGVTQTPKHLITATGQRVTLRCSPRSGDLSVYWYQQSLDQGLQFLIQYYNGEERAKGNILERFSAQQFPDLHSELNLSSLELGDSALYFCASSAGHGAKNIQYFGAGTRLSVL.

This clone appeared once. The CDR3 here is CASSQVRQSTEAFF. CDR3 nucleotide sequence: TGTGCCAGCAGCCAAGTAAGACAGTCCACTGAAGCTTTCTTT. V gene TRBV3-1 (or the pseudogene TRBV3-2) combines with J gene TRBJ1-1; weak D call: TRBD1 (5 bases). This CDR3 has 14 amino acids. In germline, CDR1 is LGHDT, CDR2 YNNKEL (reference sequence). Deletions cut 1 base from V and 4 bases from J, with 10 bases between.

The chain links TRBV6-2 or TRBV6-3 to TRBJ2-2; D remains ambiguous. Trimming shortened V by 4 bases and J by 4 bases, and 7 bases separated the two germline ends. The germline V gene encodes CDR1 MNHEY and CDR2 SVGEGT. CDR3 length: 13 residues. This CDR3 is CASSWRVTGELFF. In DNA form, the CDR3 reads TGTGCCAGCAGTTGGAGAGTCACCGGGGAGCTGTTTTTT.

This chain uses TRBV6-1 with TRBJ2-5; a weak D match, TRBD1 (5 bases). CDR3 length equals 14 residues. Germline loops: CDR1 MNHNS, CDR2 SASEGT. V lost 0 bases to trimming and J lost 3 bases, with 8 bases between them. DNA for the CDR3: TGTGCCAGCAGTGAAGCAGACAGAAAAGAGACCCAGTACTTC. Protein: CASSEADRKETQYF.

This rearrangement joins TRBV6-1 to TRBJ2-7; D is possibly TRBD2 (6 bases). CDR3 length: 16 residues. Germline V lookup: CDR1 MNHNS, CDR2 SASEGT. V was cut by 0 bases and J by 6 bases, with 18 bases left in between. This CDR3 is CASSEAMASARGEQYF. The CDR3 DNA reads as TGTGCCAGCAGTGAAGCGATGGCGTCAGCGCGGGGCGAGCAGTACTTC.

The chain recombines TRBV7-8 with TRBJ1-2, with D uncertain. Germline CDR1 reads SGHVS; CDR2 reads FQNEAQ. The CDR3 length is 16 residues. The V end lost 0 bases, the J end lost 8 bases, and 19 bases lay between the germline ends. In nucleotides, the CDR3 is TGTGCCAGCAGCTTAGCGCTCACAGTTGGTCTGTTGGGCTACACCTTC. Translated: CASSLALTVGLLGYTF. Full variable domain (rest looked up from reference TRBV7-8 and TRBJ1-2): GAGVSQSPRYKVAKRGQDVALRCDPISGHVSLFWYQQALGQGPEFLTYFQNEAQLDKSGLPSDRFFAERPEGSVSTLKIQRTQQEDSAVYLCASSLALTVGLLGYTFGSGTRLTVV.

V and J are TRBV7-9 and TRBJ1-1, with unresolved D. CDR1 is SEHNR, CDR2 FQNEAQ, per germline (reference sequence). This CDR3 region has 12 residues. V was clipped by 5 bases and J by 7 bases, with 11 bases between them. The CDR3 bases are TGTGCCAGCAGCCCGAAGTCAGGTGAAGCTTTCTTT. It encodes CASSPKSGEAFF.

V gene TRBV30 combines with J gene TRBJ2-1, with 8 bases that match TRBD1. This CDR3 has 13 residues. The junction had 8 bases not matched to a gene; V was cut back by 4 bases and J by 9 bases. CDR1 GTSNPN and CDR2 SVGIG come from the germline V gene (reference sequence). The CDR3, as DNA: TGTGCCTGGAACGGACAGGGTTTGGGTGAGCAGTTCTTC. This codes for CAWNGQGLGEQFF.

Turning to this clone: Other DNA variants within this sample encode the same CDR3. This chain joins TRBV2 and TRBJ1-5, with 7 positions matching TRBD1. The germline gives CDR1 SNHLY, CDR2 FYNNEI. The CDR3 totals 14 residues. V trimming: 1 base; J trimming: 6 bases; junction bases outside the gene matches: 3. The CDR3 sequence is CASSEDRGGQPQHF. The CDR3 DNA is TGTGCCAGCAGTGAAGACAGGGGTGGTCAGCCCCAGCATTTT.

This clone appeared once. The chain combines TRBV7-2 with TRBJ2-3, with TRBD1 matching over 8 bases. Germline-derived CDR1 and CDR2 are SGHTA and FQGNSA. Trimming took 5 bases from V and 1 from J; bases not matched to a gene: 2. This CDR3 spans 14 amino acids. The chain's CDR3 is CASSLTGGTDTQYF. CDR3 sequence (DNA): TGTGCCAGCAGCCTGACAGGGGGCACAGATACGCAGTATTTT. The entire variable domain, with the rest obtained from reference TRBV7-2 and TRBJ2-3, is as follows: GAGVSQSPSNKVTEKGKDVELRCDPISGHTALYWYRQSLGQGLEFLIYFQGNSAPDKSGLPSDRFSAERTGGSVSTLTIQRTQQEDSAVYLCASSLTGGTDTQYFGPGTRLTVL.

This clone occurred once. The chain combines TRBV5-4 with TRBJ1-4, with D maybe TRBD1 (6 bases). The V and J ends lost 0 bases and 6 bases respectively, with 12 bases between them. This CDR3 has 15 amino acids. Germline CDR1 is SGHNT and CDR2 is YYREEE (reference sequence). The CDR3 loop reads CASSLVGAGDEKLFF. CDR3 nucleotides: TGTGCCAGCAGCTTGGTCGGGGCAGGGGATGAAAAACTGTTTTTT.

The table lists this clone with a few counts. The chain recombines TRBV30 with TRBJ2-1; 11 bases map to TRBD2. Germline CDR1 is GTSNPN and CDR2 is SVGIG (reference sequence). The CDR3 consists of 16 residues. Trimming at V came to 2 bases and at J to 1 base, leaving 4 bases not matched to a gene. The CDR3 sequence: CAWSLAGGRSYNEQFF. For the CDR3, the DNA is TGTGCCTGGAGTTTAGCGGGGGGGAGATCCTACAATGAGCAGTTCTTC. The full variable domain, with the rest looked up from reference TRBV30 and TRBJ2-1, is SQTIHQWPATLVQPVGSPLSLECTVEGTSNPNLYWYRQAAGRGLQLLFYSVGIGQISSEVPQNLSASRPQDRQFILSSKKLLLSDSGFYLCAWSLAGGRSYNEQFFGPGTRLTVL.

The table lists this clone with a count of one. J is TRBJ2-1 and V is TRBV18; 11 bases match TRBD2. CDR3 length equals 17 residues. V was clipped by 6 bases and J by 0 bases; unmatched bases: 7. CDR1 and CDR2 from the germline V gene are KGHSH and LQKENI. This chain's CDR3 is CASSLGTSGSSYNEQFF. CDR3 sequence (DNA): TGTGCCAGCTCCCTAGGGACTAGCGGTAGCTCCTACAATGAGCAGTTCTTC.

The chain recombines TRBV6-6 with TRBJ1-1, with D possibly TRBD1 on 6 matching bases. This CDR3 is built from 11 residues. Germline CDR1 and CDR2: MNHNY and SVGAGI (reference sequence). Trimming took off 0 bases at V and 10 bases at J, with 6 bases between the two ends. CDR3 DNA sequence: TGTGCCAGCAGTTACTCGACAGGAGCTTTCTTT. The encoded protein is CASSYSTGAFF.